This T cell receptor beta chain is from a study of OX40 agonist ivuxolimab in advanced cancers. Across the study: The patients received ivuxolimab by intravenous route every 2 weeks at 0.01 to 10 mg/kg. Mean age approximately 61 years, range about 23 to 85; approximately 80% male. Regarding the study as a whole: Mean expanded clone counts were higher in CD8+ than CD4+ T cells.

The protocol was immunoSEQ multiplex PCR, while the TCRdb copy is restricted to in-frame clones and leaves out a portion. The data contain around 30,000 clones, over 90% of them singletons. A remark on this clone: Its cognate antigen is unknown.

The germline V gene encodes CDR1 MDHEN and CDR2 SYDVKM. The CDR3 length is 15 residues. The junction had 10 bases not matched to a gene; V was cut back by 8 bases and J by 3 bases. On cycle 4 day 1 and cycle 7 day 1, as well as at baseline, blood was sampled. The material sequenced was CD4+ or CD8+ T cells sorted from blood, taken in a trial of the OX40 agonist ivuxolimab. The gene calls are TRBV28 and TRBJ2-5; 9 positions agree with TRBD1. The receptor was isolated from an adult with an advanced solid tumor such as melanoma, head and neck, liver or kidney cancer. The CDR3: CASRLGQGAEETQYF. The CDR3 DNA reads TGTGCCAGCCGATTGGGACAGGGAGCAGAAGAGACCCAGTACTTC.